One T cell receptor beta chain is described in this entry. The repertoire was sequenced with immunoSEQ multiplex PCR; TCRdb's copy has only in-frame clones and lacks some. The sample has roughly 34,000 clones, 70% to 90% seen once. J gave up 3 bases and V 4 bases, and 6 bases lay outside the gene matches. In germline, CDR1 is SGHTA, CDR2 FQGNSA. The CDR3 consists of 16 residues. This entry is derived from a study of chemoradiotherapy in HPV16-positive cancers. The TCR originated in a human donor with HPV-associated anogenital cancer. Material: blood, obtained from a patient who underwent chemoradiotherapy. The V and J genes are TRBV7-2 and TRBJ2-3; 11 bases align to TRBD2. The CDR3 region is CASSWLAGGITDTQYF. The DNA for the CDR3 is TGTGCCAGCAGCTGGTTAGCGGGGGGGATTACAGATACGCAGTATTTT.